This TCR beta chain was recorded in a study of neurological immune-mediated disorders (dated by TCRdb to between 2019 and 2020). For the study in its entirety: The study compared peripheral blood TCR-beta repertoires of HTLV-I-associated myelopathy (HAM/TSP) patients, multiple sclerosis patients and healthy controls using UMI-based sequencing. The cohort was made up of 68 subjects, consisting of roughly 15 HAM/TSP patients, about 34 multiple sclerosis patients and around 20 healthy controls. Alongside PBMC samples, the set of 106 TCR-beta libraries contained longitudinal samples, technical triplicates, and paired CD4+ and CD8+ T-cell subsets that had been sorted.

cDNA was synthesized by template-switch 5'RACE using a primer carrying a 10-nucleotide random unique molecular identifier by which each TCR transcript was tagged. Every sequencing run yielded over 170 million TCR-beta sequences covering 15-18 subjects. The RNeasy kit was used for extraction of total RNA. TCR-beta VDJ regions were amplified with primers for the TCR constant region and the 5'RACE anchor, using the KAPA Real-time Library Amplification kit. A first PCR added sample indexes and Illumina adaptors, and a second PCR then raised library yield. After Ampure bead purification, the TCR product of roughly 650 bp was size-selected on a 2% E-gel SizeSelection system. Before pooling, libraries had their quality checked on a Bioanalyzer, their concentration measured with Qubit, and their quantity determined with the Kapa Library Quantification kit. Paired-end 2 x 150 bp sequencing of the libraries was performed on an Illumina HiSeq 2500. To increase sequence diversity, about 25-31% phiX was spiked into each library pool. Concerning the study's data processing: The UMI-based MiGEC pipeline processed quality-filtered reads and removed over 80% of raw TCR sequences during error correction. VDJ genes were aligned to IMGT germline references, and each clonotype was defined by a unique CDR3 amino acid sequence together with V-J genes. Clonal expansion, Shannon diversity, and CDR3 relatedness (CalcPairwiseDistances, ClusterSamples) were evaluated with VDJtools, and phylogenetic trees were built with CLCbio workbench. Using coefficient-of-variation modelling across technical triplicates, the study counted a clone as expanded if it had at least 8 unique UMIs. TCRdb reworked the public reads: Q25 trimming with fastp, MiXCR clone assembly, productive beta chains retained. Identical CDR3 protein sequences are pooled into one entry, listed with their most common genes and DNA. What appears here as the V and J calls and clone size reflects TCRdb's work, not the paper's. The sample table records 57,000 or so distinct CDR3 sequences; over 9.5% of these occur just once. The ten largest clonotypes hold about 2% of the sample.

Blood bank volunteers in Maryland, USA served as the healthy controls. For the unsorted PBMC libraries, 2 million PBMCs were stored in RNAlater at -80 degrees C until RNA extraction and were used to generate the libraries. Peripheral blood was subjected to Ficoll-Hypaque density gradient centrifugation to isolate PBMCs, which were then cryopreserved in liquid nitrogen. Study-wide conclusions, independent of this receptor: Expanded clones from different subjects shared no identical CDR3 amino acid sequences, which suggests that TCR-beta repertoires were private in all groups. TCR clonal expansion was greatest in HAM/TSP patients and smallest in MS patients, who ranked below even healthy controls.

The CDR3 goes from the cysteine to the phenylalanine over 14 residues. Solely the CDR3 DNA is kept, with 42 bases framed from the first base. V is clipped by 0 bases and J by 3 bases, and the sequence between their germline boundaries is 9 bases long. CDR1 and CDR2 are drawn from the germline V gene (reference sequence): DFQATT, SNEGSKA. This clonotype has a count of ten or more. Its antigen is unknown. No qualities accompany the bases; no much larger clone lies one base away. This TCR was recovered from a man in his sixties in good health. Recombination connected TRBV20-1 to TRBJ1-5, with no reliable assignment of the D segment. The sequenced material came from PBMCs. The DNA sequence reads TGCAGTGCTAGAGAAACTTCCCCCAATCAGCCCCAGCATTTT. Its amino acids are CSARETSPNQPQHF.